This entry features one T cell receptor beta chain sequence. V was trimmed by 2 bases and J by 6 bases, leaving 11 bases between them. This CDR3 comprises 14 residues. Germline lookup yields CDR1 LGHNA and CDR2 YNFKEQ. These data originate in a study of shared clonotypes between healthy human individuals. In the study overall: Participating donors consisted of a couple of women and a few men aged 18 to 49.

Sequenced by immunoSEQ multiplex PCR; TCRdb stores in-frame clones only, minus some. The repertoire has more than 900,000 clones, roughly 74% of them found once; the top ten carry roughly 0.57%. The source material was memory CD4+ T cells from PBMCs. Subset defined: CD45RA-negative fraction. This receptor was identified in a man aged 18 to 30 in good health. Some clones in this sample may be carry-over from other donors' samples. The chain carries TRBV4-2 and TRBJ1-5; D is perhaps TRBD1 (6 bases). The CDR3 region has the DNA TGTGCCAGCAGCCAAACCCGAGGGGGTCAGCCCCAGCATTTT. Translated: CASSQTRGGQPQHF.